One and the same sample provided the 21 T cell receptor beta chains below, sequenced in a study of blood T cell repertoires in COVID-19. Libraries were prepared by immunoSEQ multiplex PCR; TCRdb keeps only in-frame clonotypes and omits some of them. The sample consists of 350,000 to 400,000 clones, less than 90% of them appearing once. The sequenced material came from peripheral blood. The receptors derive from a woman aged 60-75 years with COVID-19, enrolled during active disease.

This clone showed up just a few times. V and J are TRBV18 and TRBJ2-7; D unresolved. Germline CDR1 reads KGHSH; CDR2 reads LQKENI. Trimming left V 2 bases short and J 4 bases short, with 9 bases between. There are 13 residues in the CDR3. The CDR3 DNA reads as TGTGCCAGCTCACCATCGAATACATACGAGCAGTACTTC. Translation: CASSPSNTYEQYF.

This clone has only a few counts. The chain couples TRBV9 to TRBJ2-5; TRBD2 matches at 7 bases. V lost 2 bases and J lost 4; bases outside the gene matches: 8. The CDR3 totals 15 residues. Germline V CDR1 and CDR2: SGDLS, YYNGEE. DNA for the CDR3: TGTGCCAGCAGCGTCAGAGGGGACTACGGAGAGACCCAGTACTTC. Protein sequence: CASSVRGDYGETQYF. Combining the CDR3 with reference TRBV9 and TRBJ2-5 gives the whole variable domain DSGVTQTPKHLITATGQRVTLRCSPRSGDLSVYWYQQSLDQGLQFLIQYYNGEERAKGNILERFSAQQFPDLHSELNLSSLELGDSALYFCASSVRGDYGETQYFGPGTRLLVL.

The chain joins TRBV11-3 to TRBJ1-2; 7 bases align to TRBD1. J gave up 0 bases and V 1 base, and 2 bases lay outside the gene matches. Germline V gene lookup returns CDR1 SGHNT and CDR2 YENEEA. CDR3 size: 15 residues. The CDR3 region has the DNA TGTGCCAGCAGCTTAGGGGGACAGCCTAACTATGGCTACACCTTC. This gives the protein CASSLGGQPNYGYTF.

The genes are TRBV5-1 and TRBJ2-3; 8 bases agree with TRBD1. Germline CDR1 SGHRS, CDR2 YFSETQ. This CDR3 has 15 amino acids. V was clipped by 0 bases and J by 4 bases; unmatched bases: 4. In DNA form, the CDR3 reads TGCGCCAGCAGCTTGGGACAGGACAGGGCAGATACGCAGTATTTT. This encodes CASSLGQDRADTQYF.

The CDR3 loop reads CASSPEQDTEAFF. CDR3 in DNA: TGTGCCAGCTCACCAGAACAAGACACTGAAGCTTTCTTT. The chain combines TRBV18 with TRBJ1-1; D ambiguous. The germline V gene has CDR1 KGHSH and CDR2 LQKENI. CDR3 size: 13 residues. V was pared by 2 bases and J by 3 bases, with 7 bases between.

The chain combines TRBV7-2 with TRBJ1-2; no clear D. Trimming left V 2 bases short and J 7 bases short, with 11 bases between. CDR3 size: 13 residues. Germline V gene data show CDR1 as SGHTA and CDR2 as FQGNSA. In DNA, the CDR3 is TGTGCCAGCAGCTTAAGTCTAGGGAGTGGCTACACCTTC. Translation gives CASSLSLGSGYTF.

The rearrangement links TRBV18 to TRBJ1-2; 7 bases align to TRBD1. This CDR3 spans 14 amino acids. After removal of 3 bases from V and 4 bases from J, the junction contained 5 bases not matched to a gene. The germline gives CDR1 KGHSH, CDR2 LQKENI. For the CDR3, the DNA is TGTGCCAGCTCACCGAGGGACAGCCCCTATGGCTACACCTTC. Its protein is CASSPRDSPYGYTF.

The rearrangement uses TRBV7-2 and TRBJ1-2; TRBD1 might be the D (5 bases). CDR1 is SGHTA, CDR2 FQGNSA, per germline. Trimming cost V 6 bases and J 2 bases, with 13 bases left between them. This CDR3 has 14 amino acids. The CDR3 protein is CASSLTEGNYGYTF. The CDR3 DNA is TGTGCCAGCAGTCTGACAGAAGGGAACTATGGCTACACCTTC.

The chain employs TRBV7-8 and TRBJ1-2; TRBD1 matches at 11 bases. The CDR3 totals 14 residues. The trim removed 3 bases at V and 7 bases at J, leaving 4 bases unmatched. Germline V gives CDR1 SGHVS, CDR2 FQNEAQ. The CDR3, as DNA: TGTGCCAGCAGCTTGGACAGGGGGCGGGGTGGCTACACCTTC. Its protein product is CASSLDRGRGGYTF.

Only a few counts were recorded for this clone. The CDR3 nucleotides read TGTGCCAGCAGCTTCGACAGGGGGATTTCACCCCTCCACTTT. Its translation: CASSFDRGISPLHF. The rearrangement links TRBV7-8 to TRBJ1-6, with 9 bases aligning to TRBD1. The trim removed 3 bases at V and 9 bases at J, leaving 3 bases unmatched. The germline CDR1 and CDR2 sequences are SGHVS and FQNEAQ. This CDR3 is built from 14 residues. The complete variable domain, with remaining parts taken from reference TRBV7-8 and TRBJ1-6, reads GAGVSQSPRYKVAKRGQDVALRCDPISGHVSLFWYQQALGQGPEFLTYFQNEAQLDKSGLPSDRFFAERPEGSVSTLKIQRTQQEDSAVYLCASSFDRGISPLHFGNGTRLTVT.

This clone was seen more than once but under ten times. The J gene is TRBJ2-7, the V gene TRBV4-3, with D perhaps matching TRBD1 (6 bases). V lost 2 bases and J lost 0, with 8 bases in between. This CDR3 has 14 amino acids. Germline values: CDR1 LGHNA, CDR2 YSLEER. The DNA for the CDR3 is TGCGCCAGCAGCCAAATCAGGGGCTCCTACGAGCAGTACTTC. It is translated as CASSQIRGSYEQYF.

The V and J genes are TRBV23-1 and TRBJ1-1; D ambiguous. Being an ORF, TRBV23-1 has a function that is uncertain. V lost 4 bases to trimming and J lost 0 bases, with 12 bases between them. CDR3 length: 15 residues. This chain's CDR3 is CASSLLGRMNTEAFF. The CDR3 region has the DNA TGCGCCAGCAGTCTACTAGGACGGATGAACACTGAAGCTTTCTTT.

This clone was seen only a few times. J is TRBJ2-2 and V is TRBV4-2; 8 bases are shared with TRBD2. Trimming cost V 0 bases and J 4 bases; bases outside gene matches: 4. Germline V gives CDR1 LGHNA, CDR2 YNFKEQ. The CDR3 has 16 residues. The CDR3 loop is CASSQDARGATGELFF. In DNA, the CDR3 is TGTGCCAGCAGCCAAGATGCGCGGGGGGCCACCGGGGAGCTGTTTTTT.

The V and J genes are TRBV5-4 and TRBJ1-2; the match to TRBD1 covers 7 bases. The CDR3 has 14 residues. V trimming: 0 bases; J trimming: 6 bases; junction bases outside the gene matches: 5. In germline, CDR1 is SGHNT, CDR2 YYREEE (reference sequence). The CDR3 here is CASSLDRGEDGYTF. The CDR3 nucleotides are TGTGCCAGCAGCTTGGACAGGGGTGAGGATGGCTACACCTTC.

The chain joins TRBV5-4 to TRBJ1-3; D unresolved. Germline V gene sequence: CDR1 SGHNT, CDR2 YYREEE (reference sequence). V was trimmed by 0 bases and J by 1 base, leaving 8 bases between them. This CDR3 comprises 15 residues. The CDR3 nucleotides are TGTGCCAGCAGCTTGGTGACACCGTCTGGAAACACCATATATTTT. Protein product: CASSLVTPSGNTIYF.

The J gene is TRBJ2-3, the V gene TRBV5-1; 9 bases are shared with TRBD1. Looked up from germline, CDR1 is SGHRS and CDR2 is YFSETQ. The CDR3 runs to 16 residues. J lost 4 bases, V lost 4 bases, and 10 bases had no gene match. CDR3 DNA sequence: TGCGCCAGCAGCATATCGACAGGGGGTGGTGCAGATACGCAGTATTTT. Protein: CASSISTGGGADTQYF.

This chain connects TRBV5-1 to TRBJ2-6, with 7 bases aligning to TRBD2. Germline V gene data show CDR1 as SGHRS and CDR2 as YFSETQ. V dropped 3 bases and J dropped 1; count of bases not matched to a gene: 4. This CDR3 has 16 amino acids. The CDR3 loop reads CASSWTGGSGANVLTF. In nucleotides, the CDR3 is TGCGCCAGCAGCTGGACGGGGGGATCTGGGGCCAACGTCCTGACTTTC.

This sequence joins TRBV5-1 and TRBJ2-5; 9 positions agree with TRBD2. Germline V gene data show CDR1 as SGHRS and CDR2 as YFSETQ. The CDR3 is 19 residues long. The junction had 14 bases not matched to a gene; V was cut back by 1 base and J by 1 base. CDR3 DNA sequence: TGCGCCAGCAGCTTGCGAGTTGGCGGGGGGGCCCCCTTCCAAGAGACCCAGTACTTC. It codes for CASSLRVGGGAPFQETQYF.

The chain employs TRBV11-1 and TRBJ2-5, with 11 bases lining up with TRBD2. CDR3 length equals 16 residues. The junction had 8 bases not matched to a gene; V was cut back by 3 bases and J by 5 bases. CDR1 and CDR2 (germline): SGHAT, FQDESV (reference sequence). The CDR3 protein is CASSLSTSGGRETQYF. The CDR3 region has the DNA TGTGCCAGCAGCTTGTCTACTAGCGGGGGAAGGGAGACCCAGTACTTC.

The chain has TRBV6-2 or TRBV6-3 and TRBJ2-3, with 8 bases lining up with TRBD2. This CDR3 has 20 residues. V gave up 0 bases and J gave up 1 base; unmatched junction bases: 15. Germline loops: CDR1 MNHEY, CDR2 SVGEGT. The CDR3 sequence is CASSYSKALGSGVRTDTQYF. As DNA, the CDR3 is TGTGCCAGCAGTTACTCGAAGGCATTGGGTAGCGGGGTTCGCACAGATACGCAGTATTTT.

The CDR3 sequence is CASSYSPPGVTGYTF. CDR3 DNA: TGTGCCAGCAGTTACTCCCCTCCGGGGGTTACTGGCTACACCTTC. The chain employs TRBV6-5 and TRBJ1-2; a weak D match, TRBD1 (5 bases). Germline loops: CDR1 MNHEY, CDR2 SVGAGI. The CDR3 covers 15 residues. The V gene lost 0 bases and the J gene lost 7 bases, with 15 bases spanning the gap.